These T cell receptor beta chains were read from a single sample in a study of tumor and adjacent non-tumor tissue in lung cancer. One entry per CDR3 protein results from TCRdb running MiXCR on the multiplex PCR reads. The sample has 90,000 to 100,000 distinct CDR3 sequences; 75% to 85% are singletons. Sample: distant non-tumor lung tissue. These receptors were taken from a man aged 60-69 years with small cell lung cancer. CDR3s include the opening cysteine and the closing phenylalanine or tryptophan. A D gene is named only where the DNA matches it firmly. Expanded clones are given a class, and other clones once, few, many or no size at all.

>TRBV11-2|TRBJ2-3|-|-
CTISLVGLLRTDTQYF
TGCACCATCAGCTTAGTAGGTCTTCTCCGCACAGATACGCAGTATTTT
>TRBV12-3/TRBV12-4|TRBJ2-6|TRBD2|-
CASSPRGSGRAGGNVLTF
TGTGCCAGTAGTCCGCGGGGTAGCGGGAGAGCTGGGGGCAACGTCCTGACTTTC
>TRBV6-2/TRBV6-3|TRBJ2-1|TRBD2|-
CASSQFRAGGYNEQFF
TGTGCCAGCAGTCAATTCCGAGCGGGAGGGTACAACGAGCAGTTCTTC
>TRBV5-1|TRBJ2-6|TRBD1|-
CASSFGMGQTSSGANVLTF
TGCGCCAGCAGCTTCGGGATGGGACAGACTTCCTCTGGGGCCAACGTCCTGACTTTC
>TRBV20-1|TRBJ2-1|-|-
CSGGGRTGYNEQFF
TGCAGTGGCGGGGGGAGGACAGGCTACAATGAGCAGTTCTTC
>TRBV29-1|TRBJ2-3|-|-
CSVESLITDMQYF
TGCAGCGTTGAAAGTCTTATCACAGATATGCAGTATTTT
>TRBV4-2|TRBJ2-2|-|-
CASSHLRANTGELFF
TGTGCCAGCAGCCATCTGAGGGCCAACACCGGGGAGCTGTTTTTT
>TRBV4-1|TRBJ2-5|TRBD2|-
CASSWTSAGEIQHF
TGCGCCAGCAGCTGGACTAGCGCTGGGGAGATCCAGCACTTC
>TRBV10-3|TRBJ2-5|-|-
CTINRYQETQYF
TGTACCATCAACCGGTACCAAGAGACCCAGTACTTC
>TRBV6-6|TRBJ2-1|-|-
CARWELVGGGNEQFF
TGTGCCAGATGGGAATTAGTGGGAGGTGGCAATGAGCAGTTCTTC
>TRBV12-3/TRBV12-4|TRBJ2-1|-|-
CASSPRGNFYNEQFF
TGTGCCAGCTCCCCCCGGGGGAATTTCTACAATGAGCAGTTCTTT
>TRBV29-1|TRBJ2-6|-|-
CRAGISGANVLTF
TGCAGAGCCGGCATCTCTGGGGCCAACGTCCTGACTTTC
>TRBV15|TRBJ2-1|TRBD2|many
CATSNSGIYNEQFF
TGTGCCACCAGCAACAGCGGGATATACAATGAGCAGTTCTTC
>TRBV6-1|TRBJ1-2|-|-
CVSIGDNYGYTF
TGTGTCAGCATCGGGGATAACTATGGCTACACATTC
>TRBV6-5|TRBJ2-2|-|-
CTSRAWRRDSTGELFF
TGTACCAGCAGAGCCTGGCGGCGTGATTCTACCGGGGAGCTGTTTTTT
>TRBV4-2|TRBJ2-2|-|once
CTISQDLRVNTGELFF
TGTACCATCAGCCAAGATCTGAGGGTCAACACAGGGGAGCTGTTTTTT
>TRBV14|TRBJ2-1|TRBD2|-
CATSQARLADSSYNEQFF
TGTGCCACCAGCCAAGCGAGACTAGCGGACAGCTCCTACAATGAGCAGTTCTTC
>TRBV11-1|TRBJ2-1|TRBD2|-
CASNSESRTSGSGNDQIF
TGTGCCAGCAACTCAGAATCGAGGACTAGCGGGAGTGGTAATGATCAGATCTTC
>TRBV15|TRBJ1-2|-|-
CATSRGTTGYGYAF
TGTGCCACCAGCAGAGGGACGACGGGCTATGGCTACGCCTTC
>TRBV12-3/TRBV12-4|TRBJ2-6|TRBD1|-
CARGTGSGANVVTF
TGTGCCAGGGGGACAGGGTCTGGGGCCAACGTCGTGACTTTC
>TRBV2|TRBJ1-1|-|few
CASSGIVNTEAFF
TGTGCCAGCAGTGGGATAGTGAACACTGAAGCTTTCTTT
>TRBV6-5|TRBJ2-5|-|-
CTSSYSNGGRETQYF
TGTACCAGCAGTTACTCGAATGGGGGTCGGGAGACCCAGTACTTC
>TRBV4-1|TRBJ2-1|-|-
CASSHVGVNHFF
TGCGCCAGCAGCCACGTTGGCGTCAATCACTTCTTC
>TRBV28|TRBJ1-5|-|once
CASNDIDQPQHF
TGTGCCAGCAATGACATAGATCAGCCCCAGCATTTT
>TRBV6-2/TRBV6-3|TRBJ2-7|-|-
CANKIAGVPMEQYF
TGTGCCAACAAGATAGCAGGAGTCCCTATGGAGCAGTACTTC
>TRBV12-3/TRBV12-4|TRBJ2-2|-|-
CASKRYQNTGELFF
TGTGCCAGCAAGCGGTATCAAAACACGGGGGAGCTGTTTTTT
>TRBV5-6|TRBJ1-1|-|-
CASSLASGTAYTDAFF
TGTGCCAGCAGCTTGGCCTCCGGGACGGCGTACACTGATGCTTTCTTT
>TRBV12-3/TRBV12-4|TRBJ1-1|-|-
CASSWTLDNEAFF
TGTGCCAGCAGCTGGACACTGGACAATGAAGCTTTCTTT
>TRBV12-3/TRBV12-4|TRBJ1-2|TRBD1|-
CANSFAVAGGGGYTF
TGTGCCAACAGTTTCGCGGTGGCAGGGGGTGGCGGCTATACCTTC
>TRBV11-2|TRBJ2-1|-|once
CTSSLEAGLVDQFF
TGTACCAGCAGTTTAGAGGCAGGGTTGGTTGATCAGTTCTTC
>TRBV6-6|TRBJ2-6|-|many
CASSYSGGVSGANVLTF
TGTGCCAGCAGTTACTCTGGGGGCGTCTCTGGGGCCAACGTCCTGACTTTC
>TRBV12-5|TRBJ2-1|TRBD1|-
CASGPCTGGLGSYNEQFF
TGTGCTAGTGGTCCCTGTACAGGGGGCTTAGGCTCCTACAATGAGCAGTTCTTC
>TRBV4-1|TRBJ2-1|-|-
CASSQDFTVGEQLF
TGCGCCAGCAGCCAGGACTTTACCGTCGGGGAGCAGTTATTC
>TRBV13|TRBJ1-6|-|-
CASSQYDESSYNSPFHF
TGTGCCAGCAGTCAATACGACGAAAGCTCCTATAATTCACCCTTCCACTTT
>TRBV5-6|TRBJ1-1|-|many
CASSLALGGGQGRLEAEAFF
TGTGCCAGCAGCTTGGCCCTTGGGGGCGGGCAAGGGCGACTTGAGGCTGAAGCTTTCTTT
>TRBV20-1|TRBJ2-1|-|many
CSASRRRPWNEQFF
TGCAGTGCTAGTAGGCGGAGGCCCTGGAATGAGCAGTTCTTC